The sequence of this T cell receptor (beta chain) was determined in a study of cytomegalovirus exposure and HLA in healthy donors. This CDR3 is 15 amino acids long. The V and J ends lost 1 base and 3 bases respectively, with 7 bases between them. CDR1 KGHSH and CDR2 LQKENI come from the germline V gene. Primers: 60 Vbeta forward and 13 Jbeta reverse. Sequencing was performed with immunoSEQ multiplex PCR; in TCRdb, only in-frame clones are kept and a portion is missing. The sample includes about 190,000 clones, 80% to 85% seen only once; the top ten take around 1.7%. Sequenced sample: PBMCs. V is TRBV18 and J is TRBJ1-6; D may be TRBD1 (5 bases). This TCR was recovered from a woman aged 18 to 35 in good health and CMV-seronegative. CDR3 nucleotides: TGTGCCAGCTCACCACAGGGGAACTATAATTCACCCCTCCACTTT. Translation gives CASSPQGNYNSPLHF.